This paragraph covers one TCR beta chain sequence. Its antigen remains unidentified. These data are taken from a study of CXCR3-negative and CXCR3-positive naive CD8 T cells. General observations from the study: Freshly isolated PBMCs were used in most assays, given partial CXCR3 loss after freezing. Compared with CXCR3-negative naive cells, CXCR3-positive naive cells showed more hydrophobic TRB CDR3s.

CD45RO-CCR7+CD27+CD95- marked naive CD8+ T cells. Germline CDR1 MNHEY, CDR2 SVGEGT. This CDR3 is built from 20 residues. The authors made the TRB cDNA libraries by 5' RACE using UMI labels. TCRdb re-called the 5' RACE reads, yielding one record per CDR3 amino acid sequence without DNA. This table lists around 88,000 distinct CDR3 sequences. The rearrangement uses TRBV6-2 or TRBV6-3 and TRBJ2-2; TCRdb outputs TRBD1, but without DNA this stays unchecked. Specimen: naive CXCR3+ CD8+ T cells from blood. As to subset: CD45RO-CCR7+CD27+CD95- naive CD8+ T cells expressing CXCR3 (TNR3+). This sequence originates from a human donor in good health. Some clones in this sample may be carry-over from other donors' samples. CDR3 in amino acids: CASSFPGQGANTSNTGELFF.